These T cell receptor beta chains were read from a single sample in a study of human versus mouse CDR3 diversity and MHC coevolution. Assay used: immunoSEQ multiplex PCR; TCRdb lists only in-frame clones, some missing. Altogether 60,000 to 95,000 clones are present, less than 95% being singletons, with the ten largest covering over 0.12%. Sequenced material: naive CD4+ T cells from blood. These receptors originate from a person aged 25 to 75 in good health. The CDR3 runs from the conserved cysteine through the conserved F or W. The D gene is left open where the match is weak. Expanded clones are given a class, and other clones once, few, many or no size at all.

- TRBD1 TRBJ2-7 TRBV7-9 TGTGCCAGCAGCTCGACCCCTGGGACAGGTACGGTGGAGCAGTACTTC CASSSTPGTGTVEQYF
- TRBD2 TRBJ2-5 TRBV6-6 TGTGCCACATCGACTAGCTCGTACCAAGAGACCCAGTACTTC CATSTSSYQETQYF
- - TRBJ2-2 TRBV19 TGTGCCACCTCGGACAGGAACACCGGGGAGCTGTTTTTT CATSDRNTGELFF
few - TRBJ1-1 TRBV19 TGTGCCAGTAGTATAGAGAGGAACACTGAAGCTTTCTTT CASSIERNTEAFF
- TRBD1 TRBJ2-7 TRBV5-4 TGTGCCAGCAGTGGACAGGATCACTACGAGCAGTACTTC CASSGQDHYEQYF
once - TRBJ1-1 TRBV18 TGTGCCAGCTCAGCAGGGGACACTGAAGCTTTCTTT CASSAGDTEAFF
once - TRBJ1-5 TRBV19 TGTGCCAGTAGTATACCTAGGGCAGGGATCGGCAATCAGCCCCAGCATTTT CASSIPRAGIGNQPQHF
- - TRBJ2-5 TRBV2 TGTGCCAGCAGTGTTCAGGGCCTTCAAGAGACCCAGTACTTC CASSVQGLQETQYF
- - TRBJ2-7 TRBV7-2 TGTGCCAGCAGTTCCTCAGGAGGGGCCAGTACCTTCTACGAGCAGTACTTC CASSSSGGASTFYEQYF
- - TRBJ1-2 TRBV10-2 TGCGCCAGCGGAACCCCTGGGGGGAGATGGTTCTTC CASGTPGGRWFF
- - TRBJ1-5 TRBV28 TGTGCCAGCAGTCCTCTGGCCCTCCTGGAGCCCCAGCATTTT CASSPLALLEPQHF
- TRBD2 TRBJ2-7 TRBV6-5 TGTGCCAGCAGTCAAGGACTAGCGGGATTTCTCTTCTTC CASSQGLAGFLFF
- TRBD1 TRBJ2-7 TRBV6-1 TGTGCCAGCAGTATTCGGGACAGGGGGGACGAGCAGTACTTC CASSIRDRGDEQYF
few TRBD2 TRBJ2-2 TRBV6-1 TGTGCCAGCTTCGCGGGAGGGATCGGGGAGCTGTTTTTT CASFAGGIGELFF
- TRBD1 TRBJ1-2 TRBV29-1 TGCAGCGTTGGGTCAGGGGGGCGACGCTATGGCTACACCTTC CSVGSGGRRYGYTF
- TRBD1 TRBJ1-2 TRBV27 TGTGCCAGCAGTTATCGGGGACAGGCCTATGGCTACACCTTC CASSYRGQAYGYTF
- TRBD1 TRBJ1-4 TRBV7-9 TGTGCCAGCAGCCGCGACAGGGCGGGGTCGAAACTGTTTTTT CASSRDRAGSKLFF
- - TRBJ2-5 TRBV5-1 TGCGCCAGCAGCTTGGCCAGGGGGGTACAAGAGACCCAGTACTTC CASSLARGVQETQYF
- TRBD1 TRBJ1-1 TRBV4-2 TGTGCCAGCAGCCCAGGACAGGGTATAGGAGCTTTCTTT CASSPGQGIGAFF
few - TRBJ1-2 TRBV5-8 TGTGCCAGCAGACCTCGAGGGCACTATGGCTACACCTTC CASRPRGHYGYTF
- - TRBJ1-6 TRBV27 TGTGCCAGCAGTCTGCGGACAGTAAGCTCCTATAATTCACCCCTCCACTTT CASSLRTVSSYNSPLHF
- - TRBJ2-7 TRBV7-9 TGTGCCAGCAGCCCAGAGGGGGTCACCTACGAGCAGTACTTC CASSPEGVTYEQYF
- TRBD1 TRBJ2-7 TRBV5-4 TGTGCCAGCAGCTTGGGCCCCGGGACAGTGATCTACGAGCAGTACTTC CASSLGPGTVIYEQYF
- - TRBJ1-5 TRBV18 TGTGCCAGCTCACCATCGGACGGGGTCCAGCCCCAGCATTTT CASSPSDGVQPQHF
- TRBD2 TRBJ2-1 TRBV6-4 TGTGCCAGCAGTGACTTTGGCGGGGGGGCGGGCAATGAGCAGTTCTTC CASSDFGGGAGNEQFF
- TRBD2 TRBJ2-7 TRBV11-2 TGTGCCAGCAGCTTCCCGACTAGCTCGAACGAGCAGTACTTC CASSFPTSSNEQYF
- - TRBJ1-1 TRBV5-5 TGTGCCAGCAGCCGCAGAGCCGGCCCAGGCGACACTGAAGCTTTCTTT CASSRRAGPGDTEAFF
- - TRBJ1-1 TRBV9 TGTGCCAGCAGCGTAGATGGGGGGACGGTGAACACTGAAGCTTTCTTT CASSVDGGTVNTEAFF
- - TRBJ2-1 TRBV13 TGTGCCAGCAGCCACCCGGGACTCAAGTCCCACAATGAGCAGTTCTTC CASSHPGLKSHNEQFF
- TRBD1 TRBJ1-4 TRBV7-6 TGTGCCAGCAGTTCCGGGACAGGTCCTGAAAAACTGTTTTTT CASSSGTGPEKLFF
- - TRBJ2-6 TRBV6-5 TGTGCCACCTACCTCTCTGGGGCCAACGTCCTGACTTTC CATYLSGANVLTF
- - TRBJ1-1 TRBV7-8 TGTGCCAGCAGCGTACCGGGGGGGGACACTGAAGCTTTCTTT CASSVPGGDTEAFF
- TRBD1 TRBJ1-1 TRBV7-9 TGTGCCAGCAGCGATCGGACAGGGGGCACTGAAGCTTTCTTT CASSDRTGGTEAFF
- TRBD2 TRBJ2-1 TRBV19 TGTGCCAGTAGTACCCGGGGGGGGACCTCCTACAATGAGCAGTTCTTC CASSTRGGTSYNEQFF
- - TRBJ2-5 TRBV30 TGTGCCTGGAGTGTGATACAGGGTCGGGAGACCCAGTACTTC CAWSVIQGRETQYF
- TRBD1 TRBJ1-3 TRBV6-1 TGTGCCAGCAGTGGACAGGGGGGGGCTGGAAACACCATATATTTT CASSGQGGAGNTIYF
- - TRBJ1-6 TRBV7-8 TGTGCCAGCAGCCAGGAATCCTCAAATTCACCCCTCCACTTT CASSQESSNSPLHF
- TRBD1 TRBJ2-2 TRBV29-1 TGCAGCGCTATGGGACAGGAATACAGAAACACCGGGGAGCTGTTTTTT CSAMGQEYRNTGELFF
- TRBD2 TRBJ2-5 TRBV14 TGTGCCAGCAGCCAGGGGACTAGCCGCCCGTGGGAGACCCAGTACTTC CASSQGTSRPWETQYF
- TRBD1 TRBJ2-7 TRBV5-4 TGTGCCAGCAGCCCCTACAGGACAGGGGGTGCAGCCTACGAGCAGTACTTC CASSPYRTGGAAYEQYF
- TRBD2 TRBJ2-5 TRBV19 TGTGCCAGTAGTCCCAGACTAGCGGGGGAGACCCAGTACTTC CASSPRLAGETQYF
few - TRBJ1-2 TRBV19 TGTGCCAGTAGTATAGTGGCCAGGGGATCCCGAAACTATGGCTACACCTTC CASSIVARGSRNYGYTF
- - TRBJ1-4 TRBV14 TGTGCCAGCAGCCCGGTCCAGCCAGCGGGGAAAAAACTGTTTTTT CASSPVQPAGKKLFF
- - TRBJ1-1 TRBV7-9 TGTGCCAGCAGCATAACAGGCGGGGATACTGAAGCTTTCTTT CASSITGGDTEAFF
once - TRBJ2-7 TRBV6-4 TGTGCCAGCAGTGTGGTTAGCGGTTCTTCCTACGAGCAGTACTTC CASSVVSGSSYEQYF
- TRBD2 TRBJ2-3 TRBV5-1 TGCGCCAGCAGCTTGGAGGGCGGGGGTACAGATACGCAGTATTTT CASSLEGGGTDTQYF
few - TRBJ2-7 TRBV10-3 TGTGCCATCAGTCAGGGTTGGGATTCCTACGAGCAGTACTTC CAISQGWDSYEQYF
- - TRBJ1-4 TRBV4-3 TGCGCCAGCAGCCCTTCATCGGCTAATGAAAAACTGTTTTTT CASSPSSANEKLFF
few TRBD1 TRBJ1-5 TRBV18 TGTGCCAGCTCACCGGGACAGAATCAGCCCCAGCATTTT CASSPGQNQPQHF
- - TRBJ1-3 TRBV4-1 TGCGCCAGCAGCCAAGATGGTTATGGAGGTCACAAACGTGGAAACACCATATATTTT CASSQDGYGGHKRGNTIYF
- - TRBJ2-7 TRBV5-1 TGCGCCAGCAGCCGCTTGGGGCCGCCGACCTACGAGCAGTACTTC CASSRLGPPTYEQYF
- TRBD1 TRBJ2-3 TRBV15 TGTGCCACCAGCAGAGGGACAGGGAACACAGATACGCAGTATTTT CATSRGTGNTDTQYF
- - TRBJ2-7 TRBV5-1 TGCGCCAGCAGCTTGGAACAGCACTACGAGCAGTACTTC CASSLEQHYEQYF
- - TRBJ2-1 TRBV21-1 TGTGCCAGCAGCACTAGACTAGCGGGTGAGCAGTTCTTC CASSTRLAGEQFF